Each of the 15 T cell receptor beta chains below was sequenced from the same sample in a study of blood T cells in healthy people across ages. The second PCR ran about 6 to 11 cycles with a sample-barcoded 5' primer and J-beta primers. TCRdb re-called the 5' RACE reads with MiXCR, one entry per CDR3 protein. The sample holds more than 900,000 distinct CDR3 sequences, about 25% seen once. The same sample was also used in a study of T cells of mothers and their children.

Sequences were obtained from blood. The source of these receptors is a girl aged 2-10 years in good health.

This chain joins TRBV7-9 and TRBJ2-1; no clear D gene. Germline-derived CDR1 and CDR2 are SEHNR and FQNEAQ (reference sequence). This CDR3 has 15 amino acids. The germline V and J ends were trimmed by 11 bases and 12 bases, with 29 bases remaining between them. The CDR3 DNA reads TGTGCCCTTTTATCGGGCCGGTCGCCCGACGATGGGCAGTTCTTC. It is translated as CALLSGRSPDDGQFF.

This rearrangement joins TRBV29-1 to TRBJ2-5; a weak D match, TRBD2 (6 bases). The J call is doubtful: the DNA matches TRBJ2-1 better. The CDR3 loop spans 15 amino acids. Germline CDR1 is SQVTM and CDR2 is ANQGSEA. For the CDR3, the DNA is TGCAGCGTTGAGTGGGACTCAAAGACACACAATGAGCAGTTCTTC. It encodes CSVEWDSKTHNEQFF.

Comments on this clonotype: A much larger clone differs by one base, so this may be a read error. In nucleotides, the CDR3 is TGCGCCAGCGGCCAAGATTCGGGAAACATTCAGTACTTC. Its protein is CASGQDSGNIQYF. V usage is TRBV4-3 and J usage is TRBJ2-4, with no clear D. This CDR3 contains 13 residues. In germline, CDR1 is LGHNA, CDR2 YSLEER.

This clonotype came up many times. J is TRBJ2-2 and V is TRBV9; D is unclear. CDR1 SGDLS and CDR2 YYNGEE come from the germline V gene. The CDR3 has 13 residues. V lost 4 bases and J lost 0, with 4 bases in between. Written as DNA, the CDR3 is TGTGCCAGCAGCCCATCGAACACCGGGGAGCTGTTTTTT. Translating gives CASSPSNTGELFF.

The V gene is TRBV20-1, the J gene TRBJ2-1; no clear D. CDR1 and CDR2 from the germline V gene are DFQATT and SNEGSKA (reference sequence). The CDR3 is 13 amino acids. Trimming stripped 3 bases from V and 8 bases from J, with 14 bases between. This chain's CDR3 is CSASIYSGDEQFF. Here the CDR3 DNA reads TGCAGTGCTAGTATCTATTCTGGCGATGAGCAGTTCTTC.

This clonotype was counted ten times or more. The chain is built from TRBV2 and TRBJ1-1; D possibly corresponds to TRBD1 (5 bases). The V and J ends lost 5 bases and 1 base respectively, with 17 bases between them. This CDR3 region has 16 residues. Germline assignment: CDR1 SNHLY and CDR2 FYNNEI. CDR3 DNA: TGTGCCAGCAGTCATAGACCCCCGGGGACGAACACTGAAGCTTTCTTT. Translated: CASSHRPPGTNTEAFF.

The chain has TRBV12-3 or TRBV12-4 and TRBJ2-3, with a possible D match to TRBD2 (5 bases). This CDR3 has 14 amino acids. V lost 3 bases and J lost 5, with 12 bases in between. The CDR3 sequence: CASSFGSARDTQYF. CDR3 DNA: TGTGCCAGCAGTTTCGGTAGCGCTAGAGATACGCAGTATTTT.

This clonotype was counted a few times. The chain combines TRBV9 with TRBJ2-1; the D gene is possibly TRBD1 (6 bases). The CDR3 consists of 16 residues. Trimming stripped 2 bases from V and 0 bases from J, with 12 bases between. Germline assignment: CDR1 SGDLS and CDR2 YYNGEE. The CDR3 loop reads CASSVATGSSYNEQFF. Here the CDR3 DNA reads TGTGCCAGCAGCGTGGCTACAGGGAGCTCCTACAATGAGCAGTTCTTC. Together with reference TRBV9 and TRBJ2-1, the CDR3 gives the full variable domain: DSGVTQTPKHLITATGQRVTLRCSPRSGDLSVYWYQQSLDQGLQFLIQYYNGEERAKGNILERFSAQQFPDLHSELNLSSLELGDSALYFCASSVATGSSYNEQFFGPGTRLTVL.

The V gene is TRBV4-3, the J gene TRBJ1-2, with D possibly being TRBD1 (6 bases). The germline gives CDR1 LGHNA, CDR2 YSLEER. Trimming removed 5 bases at V and 4 bases at J, with 14 bases between. CDR3 length: 14 amino acids. This CDR3 reads CASSSLDSLYGYTF. As DNA, the CDR3 is TGCGCCAGCAGCTCCCTGGACAGCCTCTATGGCTACACCTTC.

V usage is TRBV29-1 and J usage is TRBJ2-7, with 11 bases identical to TRBD2. The CDR3 is 13 amino acids. Germline V gene sequence: CDR1 SQVTM, CDR2 ANQGSEA. The J segment lost 4 bases and the V segment lost 6 bases, leaving 5 bases of the junction unmatched. In DNA form, the CDR3 reads TGCAGCGTCCGACTAGCGGGGCCATACGAGCAGTACTTC. It codes for CSVRLAGPYEQYF.

This clonotype was recorded a few times. The chain is built from TRBV7-2 and TRBJ1-1, with 9 bases that match TRBD1. In germline, CDR1 is SGHTA, CDR2 FQGNSA. Trimming at V came to 5 bases and at J to 5 bases, leaving 9 bases not matched to a gene. This CDR3 has 15 residues. The CDR3, as DNA: TGTGCCAGCAGCCCTAGGACAGGGGTGGGAACTGAAGCTTTCTTT. Translated, it gives CASSPRTGVGTEAFF.

There are a few counts of this clonotype. At one boundary the junction diverges from the germline segment, which might be a read error. The chain carries TRBV7-9 and TRBJ2-7; TRBD1 agrees at 9 bases. Germline CDR1 is SEHNR and CDR2 is FQNEAQ (reference sequence). CDR3 length: 15 amino acids. The CDR3 coding sequence is TGTGCTAGCAGCTTTCCGGGACAGGGTTTATACGAGCAGTACTTC. Protein: CASSFPGQGLYEQYF.

The chain joins TRBV5-1 to TRBJ2-5; D might be TRBD2 (6 bases). Matching the DNA end better, TRBJ2-1 makes the J call doubtful. The CDR3 extends over 15 amino acids. Germline-derived CDR1 and CDR2 are SGHRS and YFSETQ. The DNA of the CDR3 is TGCGCCAGCAGCTTGCGTACTAGCAATCCAAATGAGCAGTTCTTC. This codes for CASSLRTSNPNEQFF.

The table lists this clonotype with a few counts. This chain connects TRBV9 to TRBJ2-2, with D maybe TRBD2 (6 bases). Germline V lookup: CDR1 SGDLS, CDR2 YYNGEE. Trimming shortened V by 0 bases and J by 7 bases, and 16 bases separated the two germline ends. This CDR3 spans 16 amino acids. CDR3 DNA: TGTGCCAGCAGCGTAGGCGGGGTTGACCACAACGGGGAGCTGTTTTTT. Translated: CASSVGGVDHNGELFF.

The rearrangement links TRBV11-1 to TRBJ2-1; 7 nucleotides agree with TRBD2. The junction had 9 bases not matched to a gene; V was cut back by 0 bases and J by 7 bases. The CDR3 has 16 amino acids. Germline CDR1 is SGHAT and CDR2 is FQDESV (reference sequence). The CDR3 DNA reads as TGTGCCAGCAGCTTAGCGGGAGGGAGTTCTTGGAATGAGCAGTTCTTC. It is translated as CASSLAGGSSWNEQFF. The full variable domain, in which reference TRBV11-1 and TRBJ2-1 provide the parts outside the CDR3, is EAEVAQSPRYKITEKSQAVAFWCDPISGHATLYWYRQILGQGPELLVQFQDESVVDDSQLPKDRFSAERLKGVDSTLKIQPAELGDSAMYLCASSLAGGSSWNEQFFGPGTRLTVL.